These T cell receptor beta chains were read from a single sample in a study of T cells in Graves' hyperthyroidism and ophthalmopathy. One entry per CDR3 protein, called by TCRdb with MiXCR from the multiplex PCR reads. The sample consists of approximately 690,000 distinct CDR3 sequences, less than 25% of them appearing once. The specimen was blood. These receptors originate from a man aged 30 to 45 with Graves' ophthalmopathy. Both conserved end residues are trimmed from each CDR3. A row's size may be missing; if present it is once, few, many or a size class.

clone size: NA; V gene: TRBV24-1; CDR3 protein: ATSLTGTTIDTQY
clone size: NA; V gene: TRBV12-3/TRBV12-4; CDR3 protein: ASTLLGASDYGYT
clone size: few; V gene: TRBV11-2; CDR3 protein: ASSQGDTGANVLT
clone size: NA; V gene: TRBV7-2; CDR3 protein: ASSLEHGSTGRGETQY
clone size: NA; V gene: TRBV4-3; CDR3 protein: ASSQAIGGPYSNQPQH
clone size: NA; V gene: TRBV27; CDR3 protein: ASSTTGWNSPLH
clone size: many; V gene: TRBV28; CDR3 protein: ASSTGAGYGAF
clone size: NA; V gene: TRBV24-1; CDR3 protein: ATSFPGLAGDSHADTQY
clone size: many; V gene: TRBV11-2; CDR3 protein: ASRPGRTYEQY
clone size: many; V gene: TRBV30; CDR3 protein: AWNRDRPYGYT
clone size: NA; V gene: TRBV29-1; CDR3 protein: SASTVSTEAF
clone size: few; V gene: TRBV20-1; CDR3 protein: SARARHNLNTEAF
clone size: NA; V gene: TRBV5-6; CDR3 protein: ASSFPPATVPYNEQF
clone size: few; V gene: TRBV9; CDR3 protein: ASSVTSGASYNEQF
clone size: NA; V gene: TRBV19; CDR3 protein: ASAGLNAGELF